This T cell receptor beta chain is drawn from a study of glioma-infiltrating T cells after dendritic cell vaccination. Turning to the study itself: Patients received three intradermal dendritic cell vaccine injections at biweekly intervals. General observations from the study: Few patients contributed both blood and tumor specimens. Survival was not directly related to TCR clonality in these patients.

Generated by immunoSEQ multiplex PCR, the TCRdb table keeps only in-frame clones and is missing some. The table has some 100,000 clones, 79% seen once; the top ten hold around 5.4%. Losses at the gene ends were 5 bases for V and 5 bases for J; bases not matched to a gene: 3. CDR3 length equals 13 residues. Germline CDR1 reads SGHRS; CDR2 reads YFSETQ. Notes on this clone: The antigen is unknown.

The chain is built from TRBV5-1 and TRBJ2-7, with 11 bases identical to TRBD2. The source of this sequence is a human donor with glioblastoma. The specimen comprised blood, sampled before dendritic cell vaccination. The CDR3 sequence is CASRTLAGDEQYF. CDR3 bases: TGCGCCAGCAGGACACTAGCGGGAGACGAGCAGTACTTC.